Listed below are T cell receptor beta chains from one sample, sequenced in a study of OX40 agonist ivuxolimab in advanced cancers. Produced via immunoSEQ multiplex PCR; TCRdb's table is partial and in-frame only. The sample contains around 97,000 clones, about nine tenths of which appear only once. The specimen comprised CD4+ or CD8+ T cells sorted from blood, sampled in a trial of the OX40 agonist ivuxolimab. These receptors all come from an adult with an advanced solid tumor such as melanoma, head and neck, liver or kidney cancer. CDR3s leave out the opening cysteine and the closing phenylalanine or tryptophan. D genes are given only for firm matches.

V gene	J gene	D gene	CDR3 protein
TRBV9	TRBJ1-2	TRBD1	ASSPRTGGEVNYGYT
TRBV5-1	TRBJ1-1	TRBD1	ASSHRDSDMNTEAF
TRBV6-1	TRBJ2-1	.	ASRKVSNEQF
TRBV7-6	TRBJ1-6	.	ASSLAGYSNSPLH
TRBV14	TRBJ1-2	.	ASSQDYAGPYGYT
TRBV6-5	TRBJ1-6	.	ASSYEGTYNSPLH
TRBV4-3	TRBJ1-6	TRBD1	ASSQESGQGNSPLH
TRBV30	TRBJ1-1	.	AWRGIYTEAF
TRBV6-4	TRBJ2-2	.	ASSDSPCWGSTDTGELF
TRBV29-1	TRBJ1-2	.	SVLQGRGGYT
TRBV19	TRBJ1-2	TRBD1	ASSINYRGSANYGYT
TRBV30	TRBJ2-5	.	AWSWRETQY
TRBV12-5	TRBJ1-5	.	ASGLGTAESQPQH
TRBV6-6	TRBJ1-5	TRBD1	ASSPDRVGQPQH
TRBV7-2	TRBJ2-5	TRBD2	ASSLAPSGPQETQY
TRBV7-2	TRBJ2-1	.	ASSLSGPYNEQF
TRBV7-9	TRBJ1-3	.	ASSLEGRNTIY
TRBV6-5	TRBJ1-2	TRBD1	ASSYSRGQYGYT
TRBV2	TRBJ2-7	TRBD1	ASSSPGQIYEQY
TRBV19	TRBJ2-3	TRBD2	ASSMAGVPTDTQY
TRBV5-6	TRBJ2-5	TRBD2	ASSRIAGLAETQY
TRBV18	TRBJ2-3	.	ASSLGTDTQY
TRBV19	TRBJ1-2	.	ASSIGNTGGYT
TRBV5-1	TRBJ2-1	TRBD2	ASSFPPTVIAGNIDEQF
TRBV15	TRBJ1-2	.	ATSRENLGAYGYT
TRBV7-9	TRBJ1-4	.	ASSTSGANEKLF
TRBV14	TRBJ1-1	.	ASSQRRIRTVGWGTEAF
TRBV30	TRBJ1-5	.	AWRGVGGDGQPQH
TRBV4-1	TRBJ2-1	.	ASSQDTRQTNEQF
TRBV30	TRBJ2-1	.	AWSGERSYNEQF
TRBV14	TRBJ2-1	TRBD2	ASSPLARTSGDNEQF
TRBV5-1	TRBJ1-2	.	ASSLDVRMDYGYT
TRBV19	TRBJ1-6	TRBD1	ASSRTGVDNSPLH
TRBV7-9	TRBJ2-7	TRBD1	ASSLGTGPYEQY
TRBV2	TRBJ1-5	TRBD1	ASSWGQAENQPQH
TRBV9	TRBJ2-1	TRBD2	ASSVTHGTSGGANEQF
TRBV11-3	TRBJ1-2	.	ASSPPSTTGYT
TRBV19	TRBJ2-3	.	ASSIWGTDTQY
TRBV27	TRBJ1-2	TRBD1	ASSSLDRGLYGYT
TRBV27	TRBJ1-1	.	ASSLLGREAF
TRBV30	TRBJ1-2	.	AWSSWSYGYT
TRBV2	TRBJ1-1	TRBD1	ASRYRGGTEAF
TRBV5-1	TRBJ2-3	.	ASSSLFPTDTQY
TRBV27	TRBJ2-1	.	ASRTRDEEQF
TRBV19	TRBJ2-4	.	ASSTGKAKNIQY
TRBV21-1	TRBJ1-1	.	ASSIDRGGNTEAF